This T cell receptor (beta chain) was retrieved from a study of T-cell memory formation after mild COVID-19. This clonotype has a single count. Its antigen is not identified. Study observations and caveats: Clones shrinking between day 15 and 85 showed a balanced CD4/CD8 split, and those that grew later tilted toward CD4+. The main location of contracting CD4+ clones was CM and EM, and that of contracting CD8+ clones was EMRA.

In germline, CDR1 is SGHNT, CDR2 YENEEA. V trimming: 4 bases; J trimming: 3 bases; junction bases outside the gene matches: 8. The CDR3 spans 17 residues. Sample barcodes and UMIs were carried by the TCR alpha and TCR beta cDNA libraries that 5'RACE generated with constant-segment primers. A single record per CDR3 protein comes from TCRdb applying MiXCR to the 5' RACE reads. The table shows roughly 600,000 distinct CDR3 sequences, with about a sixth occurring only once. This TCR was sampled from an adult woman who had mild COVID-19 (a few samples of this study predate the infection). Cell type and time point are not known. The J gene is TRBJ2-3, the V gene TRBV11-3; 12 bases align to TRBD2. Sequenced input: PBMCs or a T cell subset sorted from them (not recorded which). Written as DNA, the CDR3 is TGTGCCAGCAGCTCACCGGGACTAGCGGGCCTTACAGATACGCAGTATTTT. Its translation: CASSSPGLAGLTDTQYF.